This TCR beta chain was found in a study of blood T cell repertoires in COVID-19. In the study overall: Sample material is recorded as cDNA or gDNA derived from T cells, B-cell-depleted T cells, or PBMCs.

Profiling relied on immunoSEQ multiplex PCR, and the TCRdb table lists in-frame clones only, not all of them. The sample lists roughly 200,000 clones, roughly 89% occurring once. With 1 base removed from V and 3 bases from J, the gap between germline ends came to 9 bases. In germline, CDR1 is MNHNS, CDR2 SASEGT. The CDR3 runs 14 residues. Participant age was about 18 to 95 years, and participants resided in 25 or so US areas. Participant-given clinical history determined each cohort assignment. The sequenced sample was PBMCs or T cells enriched from blood (not recorded which). This chain connects TRBV6-1 to TRBJ1-1; weak D call: TRBD1 (5 bases). The origin of this receptor is a woman in her thirties or forties with acute COVID-19. This CDR3 reads CASSEVWGDTEAFF. Here the CDR3 DNA reads TGTGCCAGCAGTGAAGTGTGGGGGGACACTGAAGCTTTCTTT.